This TCR beta chain was sequenced for a study of blood T cell repertoires in COVID-19. Turning to the study itself: PBMCs, B-cell-depleted T cells, or T cells were the source of the cDNA or gDNA that made up the material.

The CDR3 contains 13 residues. V shed 4 bases and J shed 5 bases, with 9 bases lying between them. CDR1 and CDR2 (germline): PRHDT, FYEKMQ (reference sequence). The table came from immunoSEQ multiplex PCR; TCRdb's copy has only in-frame clones and leaves some out. The data show about 28,000 clones, over 75% seen once. This chain joins TRBV13 and TRBJ2-1, with D possibly matching TRBD2 (6 bases). Sequencing was done on a sample of peripheral blood. The clonotype originates from a woman aged 55-70 years with acute or convalescent COVID-19. DNA for the CDR3: TGTGCCAGCAGCTCGGGACTCCACAATGAGCAGTTCTTC. Its protein product is CASSSGLHNEQFF.